This T cell receptor (beta chain) was identified in a study of OX40 agonist ivuxolimab in advanced cancers. Study summary: Patients enrolled in dose escalation were diagnosed with hepatocellular carcinoma, melanoma, renal cell or head and neck cancer.

Sequencing was performed with immunoSEQ multiplex PCR; in TCRdb, only in-frame clones are kept and a portion is missing. This sample has 65,000 to 80,000 clones, with 93% found just once. The sequencing here drew on CD4+ or CD8+ T cells sorted from blood, taken in a trial of the OX40 agonist ivuxolimab. This clonotype was obtained from an adult with an advanced solid tumor such as melanoma, head and neck, liver or kidney cancer.

CDR3 in DNA: TGTGCCAGCAGTTTACCCCCGGGAAGGGAGGCCGAATCACCCCTCCACTTT. This translates into CASSLPPGREAESPLHF. The chain has TRBV27 and TRBJ1-6; D gene ambiguous. Trimming shortened V by 2 bases and J by 10 bases, and 21 bases separated the two germline ends. CDR3 length: 17 amino acids. CDR1 is MNHEY, CDR2 SMNVEV, per germline (reference sequence).